Listed here are 24 T cell receptor beta chains from one sample, sequenced in a study of shared clonotypes between healthy human individuals. CD45RO-negative, CCR7-positively selected cells formed the naive CD8 fraction, excluding terminally differentiated effector memory CD45RA+ cells. Profiling relied on immunoSEQ multiplex PCR, and the TCRdb table lists in-frame clones only, not all of them. The sample holds some 740,000 clones, nearly 95% seen once. Material for sequencing was naive CD8+ T cells sorted from blood. The receptors were gathered from a man aged 30-40 years in good health.

This chain connects TRBV7-3 to TRBJ2-2, with a weak D call TRBD2 (6 bases). Deletions cut 2 bases from V and 3 bases from J, with 13 bases between. The CDR3 loop spans 16 amino acids. The germline gives CDR1 SGHTA, CDR2 FQGTGA. Here the CDR3 reads CASSLVGSDYTGELFF. CDR3 in DNA: TGTGCCAGCAGCTTAGTCGGGAGTGATTACACCGGGGAGCTGTTTTTT.

J is TRBJ2-1 and V is TRBV6-6; 8 positions match TRBD1. The CDR3 runs to 14 residues. Looked up from germline, CDR1 is MNHNY and CDR2 is SVGAGI (reference sequence). The V and J ends lost 2 bases and 8 bases, in that order; junction bases with no gene match: 5. CDR3 nucleotide sequence: TGTGCCAGCAGTTACCCCGGACAGGGCGATGAGCAGTTCTTC. Translating gives CASSYPGQGDEQFF.

The chain employs TRBV7-7 and TRBJ2-2; D remains unclear. Germline CDR1 SSHAT, CDR2 FNYEAQ (reference sequence). V was trimmed by 4 bases and J by 7 bases, leaving 7 bases between them. CDR3 size: 12 residues. The CDR3 DNA is TGTGCCAGCAGCTCGTCTTTCGGGGAGCTGTTTTTT. As protein: CASSSSFGELFF.

CDR3 sequence (DNA): TGTGCCAGCAGCTTAGAGATAGCGGGAGGGCAAGAGACCCAGTACTTC. It specifies CASSLEIAGGQETQYF. This chain joins TRBV7-6 and TRBJ2-5; 11 bases fit TRBD2. With V trimmed by 1 base and J by 2 bases, 3 bases remained unmatched. This CDR3 has 16 residues. Per the germline V gene, CDR1 is SGHVS and CDR2 is FNYEAQ.

The chain uses TRBV29-1 and TRBJ2-3; D gene unclear. Trimming took off 1 base at V and 0 bases at J, with 14 bases between the two ends. Germline lookup yields CDR1 SQVTM and CDR2 ANQGSEA. There are 16 residues in the CDR3. For the CDR3, the DNA is TGCAGCGTTGAAGGAAATAGAGCAGGAAGCACAGATACGCAGTATTTT. It specifies CSVEGNRAGSTDTQYF.

The chain employs TRBV6-5 and TRBJ2-7; no clear D. The V gene lost 1 base and the J gene lost 0 bases, with 10 bases spanning the gap. The CDR3 is 15 residues long. Germline lookup yields CDR1 MNHEY and CDR2 SVGAGI. The CDR3 spells CASSYLGSPSYEQYF. The CDR3 bases are TGTGCCAGCAGTTACTTAGGATCCCCCTCCTACGAGCAGTACTTC.

The J gene is TRBJ2-7, the V gene TRBV18; D remains ambiguous. The V and J ends lost 3 bases and 3 bases respectively, with 9 bases between them. The CDR3 is made up of 13 amino acids. CDR1 is KGHSH, CDR2 LQKENI, per germline. The CDR3 protein is CASSPRAFYEQYF. Written as DNA, the CDR3 is TGTGCCAGCTCACCCCGGGCTTTCTACGAGCAGTACTTC.

The chain is built from TRBV15 and TRBJ1-2; TRBD1 aligns across 7 bases. The CDR3 spans 14 residues. The germline CDR1 and CDR2 sequences are LNHNV and YYDKDF (reference sequence). V was clipped by 0 bases and J by 8 bases; unmatched bases: 6. This CDR3 is CATSRETGTAGYTF. The CDR3 coding sequence is TGTGCCACCAGCAGAGAAACGGGGACAGCAGGCTACACCTTC.

V is TRBV7-9 and J is TRBJ2-7; 11 bases agree with TRBD2. The ends lost 5 bases at V and 7 bases at J; junction bases unmatched: 13. The CDR3 spans 16 residues. In germline, CDR1 is SEHNR, CDR2 FQNEAQ (reference sequence). CDR3 nucleotides: TGTGCCAGCAGCCCTAGACTAGCGGGGACGTTATGGGAGCAGTACTTC. This encodes CASSPRLAGTLWEQYF. The complete variable domain, with remaining parts taken from reference TRBV7-9 and TRBJ2-7, reads DTGVSQNPRHKITKRGQNVTFRCDPISEHNRLYWYRQTLGQGPEFLTYFQNEAQLEKSRLLSDRFSAERPKGSFSTLEIQRTEQGDSAMYLCASSPRLAGTLWEQYFGPGTRLTVT.

The J gene is TRBJ1-1, the V gene TRBV9; TRBD1 is a possible D gene (6 bases). V was clipped by 4 bases and J by 3 bases, with 16 bases between them. The CDR3 runs to 15 residues. Germline CDR1 reads SGDLS; CDR2 reads YYNGEE. CDR3 nucleotide sequence: TGTGCCAGCAGCCCACAGAGGGGGGCCTACACTGAAGCTTTCTTT. It is translated as CASSPQRGAYTEAFF.

The chain employs TRBV7-4 and TRBJ1-3; 7 bases map to TRBD1. The CDR3 extends over 16 amino acids. The V segment lost 3 bases and the J segment 2 bases; nucleotides outside the gene matches: 7. Per the germline V gene, CDR1 is SGHVT and CDR2 is SQSDAQ. This CDR3 is CASSLPYRGTGNTIYF. CDR3 bases: TGTGCCAGCAGCTTGCCTTACAGGGGTACTGGAAACACCATATATTTT.

V usage is TRBV28 and J usage is TRBJ1-1; 11 positions agree with TRBD1. This CDR3 contains 17 residues. V shed 2 bases and J 5 bases; nucleotides not matched to a gene: 10. CDR1 is MDHEN, CDR2 SYDVKM, per germline. The CDR3 here is CASSLRDRGDPETEAFF. The DNA for the CDR3 is TGTGCCAGCAGTTTACGGGACAGGGGGGATCCCGAAACTGAAGCTTTCTTT.

The chain carries TRBV11-3 and TRBJ2-3, with TRBD2 as a possible D gene (6 bases). V gave up 5 bases and J gave up 7 bases, with 16 bases separating them. There are 14 residues in the CDR3. The germline gives CDR1 SGHNT, CDR2 YENEEA. CDR3 sequence reads: CASSPLGGKHTQYF. CDR3 in DNA: TGTGCCAGCAGCCCACTTGGGGGGAAACATACGCAGTATTTT.

This sequence joins TRBV6-1 and TRBJ1-2, with a tentative D call TRBD1 (6 bases). V lost 6 bases, J lost 0 bases, and 14 bases lay in between. The germline gives CDR1 MNHNS, CDR2 SASEGT. The CDR3 consists of 15 residues. The chain's CDR3 is CASSANRATNYGYTF. The CDR3 DNA reads as TGTGCCAGCAGCGCAAACAGGGCTACTAACTATGGCTACACCTTC.

This rearrangement joins TRBV27 to TRBJ2-1; a weak D match, TRBD1 (5 bases). There are 16 residues in the CDR3. V dropped 2 bases and J dropped 8 bases, with 19 bases sitting between them. Germline V CDR1 and CDR2: MNHEY, SMNVEV (reference sequence). The CDR3 DNA reads as TGTGCCAGCAGTTTAACCGGCAGGGTAAAGTTCTATGAGCAGTTCTTC. This codes for CASSLTGRVKFYEQFF.

The chain carries TRBV7-6 and TRBJ1-1, with no clear D. Germline V lookup: CDR1 SGHVS, CDR2 FNYEAQ. The V gene lost 5 bases and the J gene lost 1 base, with 14 bases spanning the gap. The CDR3 is made up of 15 amino acids. The CDR3 reads CASSQRRAENTEAFF. CDR3 nucleotides: TGTGCCAGCAGCCAGCGTAGGGCGGAGAACACTGAAGCTTTCTTT.

The J gene is TRBJ1-2, the V gene TRBV27, with TRBD1 matching 8 bases. V lost 3 bases, J lost 6 bases, and 9 bases stayed unmatched. Per germline, CDR1 MNHEY and CDR2 SMNVEV (reference sequence). CDR3 length: 15 amino acids. The CDR3 spells CASSFRRQGINGYTF. CDR3 sequence (DNA): TGTGCCAGCAGTTTTCGAAGACAGGGGATAAATGGCTACACCTTC.

This chain uses TRBV5-4 with TRBJ2-7; TRBD1 matches at 9 bases. Trimming cost V 0 bases and J 5 bases; bases outside gene matches: 3. The CDR3 loop spans 14 amino acids. CDR1 is SGHNT and CDR2 is YYREEE in the germline V gene (reference sequence). CDR3 nucleotide sequence: TGTGCCAGCAGCTTGGTACAGGGGGCTGACGAGCAGTACTTC. This translates into CASSLVQGADEQYF.

This clone showed up just once. The chain recombines TRBV7-6 with TRBJ2-1, with a tentative D call TRBD2 (5 bases). This CDR3 region has 15 residues. Germline assignment: CDR1 SGHVS and CDR2 FNYEAQ. Between the trimmed V and J ends, which lost 7 bases and 4 bases, there was a span of 17 bases. CDR3 loop: CASTPGSAVYNEQFF. The CDR3 DNA sequence: TGTGCCAGCACCCCTGGCTCAGCGGTATACAATGAGCAGTTCTTC.

The rearrangement uses TRBV10-3 and TRBJ1-2, with D possibly TRBD1 on 6 matching bases. Looked up from germline, CDR1 is ENHRY and CDR2 is SYGVKD. The CDR3 consists of 15 residues. Deletions cut 0 bases from V and 4 bases from J, with 12 bases between. The CDR3 bases are TGTGCCATCAGTGAGTCCATAGACAGGACCTATGGCTACACCTTC. Translation gives CAISESIDRTYGYTF.

The chain recombines TRBV19 with TRBJ2-3; TRBD2 matches at 10 bases. Germline lookup yields CDR1 LNHDA and CDR2 SQIVND (reference sequence). Trimming cost V 5 bases and J 2 bases; bases outside gene matches: 4. CDR3 length: 15 residues. Here the CDR3 DNA reads TGTGCCAGTAGTGGGACTAGCGCCTACACAGATACGCAGTATTTT. This sequence encodes CASSGTSAYTDTQYF.

The chain couples TRBV7-2 to TRBJ2-7; 13 nucleotides agree with TRBD2. This CDR3 is 16 amino acids long. Germline V lookup: CDR1 SGHTA, CDR2 FQGNSA. Losses at the gene ends were 5 bases for V and 5 bases for J; bases not matched to a gene: 9. The CDR3 nucleotides are TGTGCCAGCAGCCACAACTTAGGACTAGCGGGAGACGAGCAGTACTTC. Protein product: CASSHNLGLAGDEQYF.

This rearrangement joins TRBV19 to TRBJ2-7, with TRBD2 matching 7 bases. The germline V gene encodes CDR1 LNHDA and CDR2 SQIVND (reference sequence). The junction had 8 bases not matched to a gene; V was cut back by 3 bases and J by 3 bases. This CDR3 has 15 amino acids. CDR3 nucleotides: TGTGCCAGTAGTATCATGGGGCGGGAGAACTACGAGCAGTACTTC. Translation gives CASSIMGRENYEQYF.

This chain links TRBV7-6 with TRBJ2-7; weak D call: TRBD2 (5 bases). This CDR3 region has 16 residues. Trimming stripped 5 bases from V and 3 bases from J, with 20 bases between. Looked up from germline, CDR1 is SGHVS and CDR2 is FNYEAQ. CDR3 sequence reads: CASSPEDSSGSYEQYF. CDR3 nucleotides: TGTGCCAGCAGCCCCGAGGACTCCTCAGGAAGCTACGAGCAGTACTTC. The variable domain in full, completed from reference TRBV7-6 and TRBJ2-7, reads GAGVSQSPRYKVTKRGQDVALRCDPISGHVSLYWYRQALGQGPEFLTYFNYEAQQDKSGLPNDRFSAERPEGSISTLTIQRTEQRDSAMYRCASSPEDSSGSYEQYFGPGTRLTVT.